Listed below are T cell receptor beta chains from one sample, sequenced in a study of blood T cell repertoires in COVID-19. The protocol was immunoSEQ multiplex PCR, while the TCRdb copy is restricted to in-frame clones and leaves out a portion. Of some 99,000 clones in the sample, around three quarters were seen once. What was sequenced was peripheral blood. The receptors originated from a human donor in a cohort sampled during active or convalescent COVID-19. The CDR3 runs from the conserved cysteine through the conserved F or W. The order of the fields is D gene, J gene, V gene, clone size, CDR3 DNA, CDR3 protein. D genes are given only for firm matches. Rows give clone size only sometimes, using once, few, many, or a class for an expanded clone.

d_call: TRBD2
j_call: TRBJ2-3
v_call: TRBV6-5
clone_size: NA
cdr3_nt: TGTGCCAGCAGAGGGCTAGCGGGCACAGATACGCAGTATTTT
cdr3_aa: CASRGLAGTDTQYF

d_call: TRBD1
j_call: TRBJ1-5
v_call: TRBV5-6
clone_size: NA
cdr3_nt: TGTGCCAGCAGCACAGACAGGGGAGGATATCAGCCCCAGCATTTT
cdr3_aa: CASSTDRGGYQPQHF

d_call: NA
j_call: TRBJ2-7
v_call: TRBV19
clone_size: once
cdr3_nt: TGTGCCAGTCTACCCTCGAGCGGAGGGTTCGAGCAGTACTTC
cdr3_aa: CASLPSSGGFEQYF

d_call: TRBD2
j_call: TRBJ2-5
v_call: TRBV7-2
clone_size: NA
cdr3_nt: TGTGCCAGCAGCTTGAGCACCCGGGTTAGAGCGGGGCAAGAGACCCAGTACTTC
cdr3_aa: CASSLSTRVRAGQETQYF

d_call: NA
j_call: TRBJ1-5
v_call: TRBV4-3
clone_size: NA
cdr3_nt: TGCGCCAGCAGCCAAGAAATTATATTAGGCGGTCAGCCCCAGCATTTT
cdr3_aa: CASSQEIILGGQPQHF

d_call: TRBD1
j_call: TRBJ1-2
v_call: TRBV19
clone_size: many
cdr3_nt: TGTGCCAGTAGTATGGGACAGGGGGCAGGTGGCTACACCTTC
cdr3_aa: CASSMGQGAGGYTF

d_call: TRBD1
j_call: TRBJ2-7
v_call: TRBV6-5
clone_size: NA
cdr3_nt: TGTGCCAGCAGAGACAGGGATTTCCCCCCCTACGAGCAGTACTTC
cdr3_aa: CASRDRDFPPYEQYF

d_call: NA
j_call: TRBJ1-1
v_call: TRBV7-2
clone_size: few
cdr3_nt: TGTGCCAGCAGCTTGGCGGCGGGGTATGAGTTGGCTTTCTTT
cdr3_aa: CASSLAAGYELAFF

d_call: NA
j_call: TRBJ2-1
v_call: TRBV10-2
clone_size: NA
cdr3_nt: TGCGCCAGCAGTGAGTCGTGGGGCCGGTATGAGCAGTTCTTC
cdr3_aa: CASSESWGRYEQFF

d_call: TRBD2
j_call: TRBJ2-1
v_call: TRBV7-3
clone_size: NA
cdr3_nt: TGTGCCAGCAGCTCCCCGGGACTAGCGATTCCGTTCTTC
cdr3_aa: CASSSPGLAIPFF

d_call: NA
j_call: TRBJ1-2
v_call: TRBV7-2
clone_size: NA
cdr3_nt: TGTGCCAGCAGCTCATACAGGGTAAGGGCTGGCTACACCTTC
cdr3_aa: CASSSYRVRAGYTF

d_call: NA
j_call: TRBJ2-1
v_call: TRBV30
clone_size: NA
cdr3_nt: TGTGCCTGGAGTGTAGCCCTAGCAGCCTACAATGAGCAGTTCTTC
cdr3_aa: CAWSVALAAYNEQFF

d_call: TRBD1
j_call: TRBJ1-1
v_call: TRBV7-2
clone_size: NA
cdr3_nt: TGTGCCAGCAGCTCAACGTCCCGGGACAGCGTTAGATTT
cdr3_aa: CASSSTSRDSVRF

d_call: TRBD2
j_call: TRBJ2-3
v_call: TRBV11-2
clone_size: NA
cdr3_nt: TGTGCCAGCAGCCCGGGACTAGCGGGGGGGCCGTTGCAGGATACGCAGTATTTT
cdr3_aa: CASSPGLAGGPLQDTQYF

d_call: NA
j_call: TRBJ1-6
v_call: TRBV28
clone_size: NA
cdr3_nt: TGTGCCAGCACCAATAGGTTTCCCCGCCCCGGGGATTCACCCCTCCACTTT
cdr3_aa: CASTNRFPRPGDSPLHF

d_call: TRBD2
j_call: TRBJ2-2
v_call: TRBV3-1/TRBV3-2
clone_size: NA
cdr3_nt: TGTGCCAGCAGCCAAGGACTAGCGGGGGGGAACACCGGGGAGCTGTTTTTT
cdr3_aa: CASSQGLAGGNTGELFF

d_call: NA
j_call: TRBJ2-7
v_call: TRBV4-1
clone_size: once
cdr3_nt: TGCGCCAGCAGCCAATTATGGGGGGTGCGTAGGGGACGACACGAGCAGTACTTC
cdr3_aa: CASSQLWGVRRGRHEQYF

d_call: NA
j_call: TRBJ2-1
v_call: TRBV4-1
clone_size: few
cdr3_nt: TGCGCCAGCAGCCAAGATGGAGGAAACAATGAGCAGTTCTTC
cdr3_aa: CASSQDGGNNEQFF

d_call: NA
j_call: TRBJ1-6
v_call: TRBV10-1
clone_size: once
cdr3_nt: TGCGCCAGCAGTGAAGACAGCTCCTATAATTCACCCCTCCACTTT
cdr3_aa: CASSEDSSYNSPLHF

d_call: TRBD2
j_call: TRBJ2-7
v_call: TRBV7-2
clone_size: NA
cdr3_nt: TGTGCCAGCAGCTTCGCTGCCGGCGGGAGCTCCTACGAGCAGTACTTC
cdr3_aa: CASSFAAGGSSYEQYF

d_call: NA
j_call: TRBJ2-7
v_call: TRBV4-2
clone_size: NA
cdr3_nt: TGTGCCAGCAGCCAAGGCAGGGGAGTCGCCTACGAGCAGTACTTC
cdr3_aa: CASSQGRGVAYEQYF

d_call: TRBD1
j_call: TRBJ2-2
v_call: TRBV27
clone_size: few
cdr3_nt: TGTGCCAGCAGTGTCGGGACAGTTAACACCGGGGAGCTGTTTTTT
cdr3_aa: CASSVGTVNTGELFF

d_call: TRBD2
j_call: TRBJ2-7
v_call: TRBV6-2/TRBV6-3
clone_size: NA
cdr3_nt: TGTGCCAGCAGTTACTTCTCGAGACTAGCGGGGACGTCCTACGAGCAGTACTTC
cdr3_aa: CASSYFSRLAGTSYEQYF

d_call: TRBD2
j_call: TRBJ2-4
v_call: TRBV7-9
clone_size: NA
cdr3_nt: TGTGCCAGCAGCTTAGGATTTGCGGGAGCAGCCAAAAACATTCAGTACTTC
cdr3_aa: CASSLGFAGAAKNIQYF

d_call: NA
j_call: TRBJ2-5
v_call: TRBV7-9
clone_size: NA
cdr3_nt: TGTGCCAGCAGCTTATTCTCCCTGACAACAGAGACCCAGTACTTC
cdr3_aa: CASSLFSLTTETQYF

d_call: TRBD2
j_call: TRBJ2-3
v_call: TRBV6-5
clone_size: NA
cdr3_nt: TGTGCCAGCAGTTACGGGACTAGCTTTGGGGATACGCAGTATTTT
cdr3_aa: CASSYGTSFGDTQYF

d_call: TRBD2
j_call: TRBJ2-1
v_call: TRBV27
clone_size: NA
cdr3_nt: TGTGCCAGCAGTTTGTTAGCGGGAATATACAATGAGCAGTTCTTC
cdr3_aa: CASSLLAGIYNEQFF